This T cell receptor (beta chain) was captured by sequencing in a study of early stage breast cancer tumors. The overall study: Of some 17 invasive breast tumors, 11 to 12 were hormone receptor-positive, HER2-negative. Samples were sequenced at about 9.7-fold average coverage.

Only in-frame clones appear in the TCRdb table, and some are missing; sequencing was by immunoSEQ multiplex PCR. The repertoire has 25,000 to 30,000 clones, 80% of them found once; the top ten carry about 12%. The study's findings and limits: Most shared enriched TCRB sequences were commonly generated ones.

A few counts support this clone. Its antigen remains unidentified. Deletions cut 6 bases from V and 7 bases from J, with 12 bases between. The CDR3 spans 12 residues. From germline, CDR1 is SNHLY and CDR2 FYNNEI. Source material: blood. The receptor was derived from a person between 60 and 70 years old with breast cancer. The rearrangement links TRBV2 to TRBJ1-1; no clear D. CDR3 DNA: TGTGCCAGCAGAGAGGGCGGCCGTGAAGCTTTCTTT. Protein sequence: CASREGGREAFF.